These 13 T cell receptor beta chains were all obtained from the same sample, sequenced in a study of T cell responses to AZD1222 COVID-19 vaccine. The method was immunoSEQ multiplex PCR; TCRdb's version includes in-frame clones alone and lacks a portion of them. The table has 120,000 or so clones, 90% seen once. Source: peripheral blood, taken on day 0 of AZD1222 vaccination. The receptors originated from an adult in good health.

The genes are TRBV27 and TRBJ2-7, with D maybe TRBD2 (5 bases). V was cut by 2 bases and J by 1 base, with 12 bases left in between. CDR3 length: 15 amino acids. CDR1 MNHEY and CDR2 SMNVEV come from the germline V gene (reference sequence). The CDR3 DNA reads as TGTGCCAGCAGTTTAAGATTAGGGAGATCCTACGAGCAGTACTTC. Amino acids: CASSLRLGRSYEQYF.

This chain joins TRBV28 and TRBJ1-5; D not resolved. The germline gives CDR1 MDHEN, CDR2 SYDVKM. There are 12 residues in the CDR3. CDR3 sequence reads: CAGGNSNQPQHF. The CDR3 DNA sequence: TGTGCGGGAGGAAATAGCAATCAGCCCCAGCATTTT. The full variable domain, in which reference TRBV28 and TRBJ1-5 provide the parts outside the CDR3, is DVKVTQSSRYLVKRTGEKVFLECVQDMDHENMFWYRQDPGLGLRLIYFSYDVKMKEKGDIPEGYSVSREKKERFSLILESASTNQTSMYLCAGGNSNQPQHFGDGTRLSIL.

The chain's CDR3 is CASSYRGIDTQYF. The CDR3 DNA sequence: TGTGCCAGCAGTTACAGGGGGATAGATACGCAGTATTTT. The chain uses TRBV6-5 and TRBJ2-3; a possible D gene is TRBD1 (6 bases). CDR3 length equals 13 residues. V was pared by 2 bases and J by 5 bases, with 8 bases between. In germline, CDR1 is MNHEY, CDR2 SVGAGI.

The rearrangement joins TRBV19 to TRBJ2-5; D possibly corresponds to TRBD2 (5 bases). The CDR3 is made up of 14 amino acids. The V end lost 1 base, the J end lost 5 bases, and 11 bases lay between the germline ends. Germline values: CDR1 LNHDA, CDR2 SQIVND (reference sequence). The CDR3, as DNA: TGTGCCAGTAGTATAGGTGGAGGATGGGAGACCCAGTACTTC. Amino acids: CASSIGGGWETQYF.

The genes are TRBV2 and TRBJ1-1, with D possibly TRBD1 on 5 matching bases. Germline loops: CDR1 SNHLY, CDR2 FYNNEI. Trimming removed 5 bases from V and 11 bases from J, with 18 bases in between. The CDR3 is 13 residues long. This chain's CDR3 is CASSTGALQRAFF. The CDR3 DNA sequence: TGTGCCAGCAGTACCGGGGCCCTTCAAAGGGCTTTCTTT.

V is TRBV24-1 and J is TRBJ2-5, with 11 bases identical to TRBD2. The V gene end was trimmed by 4 bases and the J gene end by 8 bases; junction bases not matched to a gene: 2. From germline, CDR1 is KGHDR and CDR2 SFDVKD. This CDR3 spans 13 amino acids. CDR3 sequence (DNA): TGTGCCACCAGTGAAACTAGCGGGAGTACCCAGTACTTC. Translating gives CATSETSGSTQYF.

V is TRBV7-2 and J is TRBJ1-5, with unresolved D. Germline CDR1 is SGHTA and CDR2 is FQGNSA. The CDR3 contains 13 residues. V lost 2 bases and J 0 bases, leaving 2 bases between the germline ends. CDR3 sequence reads: CASSLSSNQPQHF. DNA of the CDR3: TGTGCCAGCAGCTTAAGTAGCAATCAGCCCCAGCATTTT.

This clone has a single count. The J gene is TRBJ1-1, the V gene TRBV28; D is possibly TRBD1 (6 bases). Germline values: CDR1 MDHEN, CDR2 SYDVKM. CDR3 size: 18 residues. V was cut by 5 bases and J by 2 bases, with 24 bases left in between. CDR3 in amino acids: CASSPSGGRGLSNTEAFF. CDR3 nucleotides: TGTGCCAGCAGTCCCTCGGGGGGGCGAGGTCTGTCTAACACTGAAGCTTTCTTT.

The chain recombines TRBV9 with TRBJ2-5; D ambiguous. The CDR3 is 14 residues long. CDR1 and CDR2 (germline): SGDLS, YYNGEE. V shed 0 bases and J shed 1 base, with 7 bases lying between them. CDR3 sequence: CASSVGISQETQYF. In DNA form, the CDR3 reads TGTGCCAGCAGCGTAGGTATCAGCCAAGAGACCCAGTACTTC.

V is TRBV24-1 and J is TRBJ1-2; D is possibly TRBD1 (5 bases). CDR3 length: 12 residues. The V and J ends lost 3 bases and 8 bases respectively, with 9 bases between them. CDR1 is KGHDR and CDR2 is SFDVKD in the germline V gene. CDR3 bases: TGTGCCACCAGTGATCCAGGGATAGGCTACACCTTC. Its protein product is CATSDPGIGYTF.

This rearrangement joins TRBV29-1 to TRBJ2-7; D is possibly TRBD1 or TRBD2 (6 bases each). Germline V lookup: CDR1 SQVTM, CDR2 ANQGSEA. This CDR3 is built from 12 residues. Trimming took 5 bases from V and 6 from J, leaving 14 bases between them. The DNA of the CDR3 is TGCAGCGTTAGGGAACAGGGAGGCGAGCAGTACTTC. This encodes CSVREQGGEQYF.

V usage is TRBV30 and J usage is TRBJ1-5; 9 bases match TRBD1. CDR1 and CDR2 from the germline V gene are GTSNPN and SVGIG (reference sequence). Unmatched junction bases numbered 6, after V lost 2 bases and J lost 7 bases. The length of the CDR3 is 14 residues. This CDR3 is CAWSMDRGGQPQHF. DNA of the CDR3: TGTGCCTGGAGTATGGACAGGGGTGGGCAGCCCCAGCATTTT.

The chain links TRBV3-1 (or the pseudogene TRBV3-2) to TRBJ2-2; 7 bases fit TRBD2. This CDR3 region has 14 residues. Germline loops: CDR1 LGHDT, CDR2 YNNKEL (reference sequence). V trimming: 2 bases; J trimming: 7 bases; junction bases outside the gene matches: 4. This CDR3 is CASSQLADGGELFF. The CDR3 DNA is TGTGCCAGCAGCCAACTAGCGGATGGCGGGGAGCTGTTTTTT.